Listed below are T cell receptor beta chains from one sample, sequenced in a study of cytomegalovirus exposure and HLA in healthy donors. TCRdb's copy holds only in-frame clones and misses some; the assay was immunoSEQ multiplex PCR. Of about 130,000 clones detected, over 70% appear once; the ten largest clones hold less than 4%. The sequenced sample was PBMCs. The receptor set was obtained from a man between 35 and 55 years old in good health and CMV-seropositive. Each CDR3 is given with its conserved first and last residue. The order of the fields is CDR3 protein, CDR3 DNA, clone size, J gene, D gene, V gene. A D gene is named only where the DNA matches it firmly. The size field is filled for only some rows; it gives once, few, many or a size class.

CDR3aa: CAWNTGFFYNEQFF
CDR3nt: TGTGCCTGGAATACAGGGTTTTTTTACAATGAGCAGTTCTTC
abundance: .
j_gene: TRBJ2-1
d_gene: .
v_gene: TRBV30

CDR3aa: CASSVDGRGRGETQYF
CDR3nt: TGTGCCAGCAGTGTAGATGGGCGGGGGAGGGGAGAGACCCAGTACTTC
abundance: .
j_gene: TRBJ2-5
d_gene: TRBD2
v_gene: TRBV2

CDR3aa: CASNPGTGEGQPQHF
CDR3nt: TGTGCCAGCAACCCCGGGACAGGGGAGGGTCAGCCCCAGCATTTT
abundance: .
j_gene: TRBJ1-5
d_gene: TRBD1
v_gene: TRBV6-6

CDR3aa: CASSPTGGALYEQYF
CDR3nt: TGTGCCAGCAGTCCTACAGGGGGCGCGCTCTACGAGCAGTACTTC
abundance: .
j_gene: TRBJ2-7
d_gene: TRBD1
v_gene: TRBV6-5

CDR3aa: CASSVGLAGGPWTGELFF
CDR3nt: TGTGCCAGCAGCGTAGGACTAGCGGGGGGGCCGTGGACCGGGGAGCTGTTTTTT
abundance: .
j_gene: TRBJ2-2
d_gene: TRBD2
v_gene: TRBV9

CDR3aa: CSVEGGTSGSTDTQYF
CDR3nt: TGCAGCGTTGAAGGGGGGACTAGCGGAAGCACAGATACGCAGTATTTT
abundance: .
j_gene: TRBJ2-3
d_gene: TRBD2
v_gene: TRBV29-1

CDR3aa: CASRELAVGPNEQFF
CDR3nt: TGTGCCAGCAGGGAACTAGCGGTAGGGCCTAATGAGCAGTTCTTC
abundance: .
j_gene: TRBJ2-1
d_gene: TRBD2
v_gene: TRBV7-2

CDR3aa: CASSGWGSSLYEQYF
CDR3nt: TGTGCCAGCAGCGGCTGGGGCAGCAGTTTATACGAGCAGTACTTC
abundance: .
j_gene: TRBJ2-7
d_gene: .
v_gene: TRBV25-1

CDR3aa: CASSGAGSNTEAFF
CDR3nt: TGTGCCAGCAGCGGGGCCGGCAGTAACACTGAAGCTTTCTTT
abundance: .
j_gene: TRBJ1-1
d_gene: .
v_gene: TRBV7-9

CDR3aa: CASTHGLAERSEQFF
CDR3nt: TGTGCCAGCACCCACGGACTAGCGGAAAGGAGTGAGCAGTTCTTC
abundance: .
j_gene: TRBJ2-1
d_gene: TRBD2
v_gene: TRBV7-8

CDR3aa: CASRDRGFNQPQHF
CDR3nt: TGTGCCAGCAGGGACCGGGGGTTCAATCAGCCCCAGCATTTT
abundance: .
j_gene: TRBJ1-5
d_gene: .
v_gene: TRBV6-1

CDR3aa: CASSLEGQHYGYTF
CDR3nt: TGCGCCAGCAGCTTGGAAGGACAGCACTATGGCTACACCTTC
abundance: .
j_gene: TRBJ1-2
d_gene: .
v_gene: TRBV5-1

CDR3aa: CASKLRGMNTEAFF
CDR3nt: TGCGCCAGCAAACTCCGGGGAATGAACACTGAAGCTTTCTTT
abundance: .
j_gene: TRBJ1-1
d_gene: .
v_gene: TRBV4-3

CDR3aa: CASSRTVQETQYF
CDR3nt: TGTGCCAGCAGTCGGACAGTACAAGAGACCCAGTACTTC
abundance: .
j_gene: TRBJ2-5
d_gene: .
v_gene: TRBV28

CDR3aa: CASSPRLAGGGEQYF
CDR3nt: TGTGCCAGCAGTCCGAGACTAGCGGGGGGGGGTGAGCAGTACTTC
abundance: .
j_gene: TRBJ2-7
d_gene: TRBD2
v_gene: TRBV27

CDR3aa: CASSLVQGIGYTF
CDR3nt: TGTGCCAGCAGTTTAGTTCAGGGGATCGGCTACACCTTC
abundance: .
j_gene: TRBJ1-2
d_gene: .
v_gene: TRBV28

CDR3aa: CASSLDGTEPYEQYF
CDR3nt: TGCGCCAGCAGCTTAGATGGGACAGAACCTTACGAGCAGTACTTC
abundance: .
j_gene: TRBJ2-7
d_gene: TRBD1
v_gene: TRBV5-1

CDR3aa: CSGKTSALSYNEQFF
CDR3nt: TGCAGCGGGAAGACTAGCGCGCTTTCCTACAATGAGCAGTTCTTC
abundance: few
j_gene: TRBJ2-1
d_gene: TRBD2
v_gene: TRBV29-1

CDR3aa: CSAGDRNYGYTF
CDR3nt: TGCAGCGCCGGGGATAGGAACTATGGCTACACCTTC
abundance: few
j_gene: TRBJ1-2
d_gene: .
v_gene: TRBV29-1

CDR3aa: CAIQDRVPGNTIYF
CDR3nt: TGTGCCATCCAGGACAGGGTCCCTGGAAACACCATATATTTT
abundance: .
j_gene: TRBJ1-3
d_gene: TRBD1
v_gene: TRBV10-3

CDR3aa: CASSLGLPYGYTF
CDR3nt: TGTGCCAGCAGTTTAGGGCTTCCCTATGGCTACACCTTC
abundance: .
j_gene: TRBJ1-2
d_gene: .
v_gene: TRBV28

CDR3aa: CASSRQGAGTEAFF
CDR3nt: TGCGCCAGCAGCCGACAGGGGGCGGGCACTGAAGCTTTCTTT
abundance: .
j_gene: TRBJ1-1
d_gene: TRBD1
v_gene: TRBV4-1

CDR3aa: CASSLGRAGTVSLATNEKLFF
CDR3nt: TGTGCCAGCAGTTTAGGACGTGCCGGGACAGTGTCCCTTGCAACTAATGAAAAACTGTTTTTT
abundance: few
j_gene: TRBJ1-4
d_gene: TRBD1
v_gene: TRBV28

CDR3aa: CATSRTSGGRGTDTQYF
CDR3nt: TGTGCCACCAGCAGAACCTCGGGCGGGAGGGGCACAGATACGCAGTATTTT
abundance: .
j_gene: TRBJ2-3
d_gene: TRBD2
v_gene: TRBV15

CDR3aa: CASSDRGLPQPQHF
CDR3nt: TGTGCCAGTTCGGACAGGGGGCTTCCTCAGCCCCAGCATTTT
abundance: .
j_gene: TRBJ1-5
d_gene: TRBD1
v_gene: TRBV19

CDR3aa: CASSEEGKNTDTQYF
CDR3nt: TGCGCCAGCAGTGAAGAGGGCAAGAACACAGATACGCAGTATTTT
abundance: .
j_gene: TRBJ2-3
d_gene: .
v_gene: TRBV10-2

CDR3aa: CASRDTGSYGYTF
CDR3nt: TGTGCCAGCAGGGATACAGGGAGCTATGGCTACACCTTC
abundance: few
j_gene: TRBJ1-2
d_gene: .
v_gene: TRBV5-4

CDR3aa: CASSDSHSGANVLTF
CDR3nt: TGTGCCAGCAGTGACTCACACTCTGGGGCCAACGTCCTGACTTTC
abundance: .
j_gene: TRBJ2-6
d_gene: .
v_gene: TRBV6-4

CDR3aa: CSVGSAGGSYNEQFF
CDR3nt: TGCAGCGTTGGGTCAGCGGGGGGGTCCTACAATGAGCAGTTCTTC
abundance: few
j_gene: TRBJ2-1
d_gene: TRBD2
v_gene: TRBV29-1

CDR3aa: CASSPGHKNTGELFF
CDR3nt: TGCGCCAGCAGCCCGGGACACAAGAACACCGGGGAGCTGTTTTTT
abundance: few
j_gene: TRBJ2-2
d_gene: .
v_gene: TRBV5-1

CDR3aa: CATQGDGSGNTIYF
CDR3nt: TGTGCCACCCAAGGGGATGGCTCTGGAAACACCATATATTTT
abundance: .
j_gene: TRBJ1-3
d_gene: .
v_gene: TRBV25-1

CDR3aa: CASSFQGADGYTF
CDR3nt: TGCGCCAGCAGCTTCCAGGGGGCTGATGGCTACACCTTC
abundance: few
j_gene: TRBJ1-2
d_gene: TRBD1
v_gene: TRBV5-1

CDR3aa: CASSRGRRDTSLSYNEQFF
CDR3nt: TGTGCCAGCAGCAGGGGCCGACGGGACACGTCCCTCTCCTACAATGAGCAGTTCTTC
abundance: .
j_gene: TRBJ2-1
d_gene: .
v_gene: TRBV21-1

CDR3aa: CASHGQGRGDTQYF
CDR3nt: TGTGCCAGCCATGGACAGGGGCGGGGAGATACGCAGTATTTT
abundance: once
j_gene: TRBJ2-3
d_gene: TRBD1
v_gene: TRBV27

CDR3aa: CASSLLGATGELFF
CDR3nt: TGTGCCAGCAGCTTACTGGGGGCCACGGGGGAGCTGTTTTTT
abundance: .
j_gene: TRBJ2-2
d_gene: .
v_gene: TRBV7-9

CDR3aa: CASSQDPPEAGTYEQYF
CDR3nt: TGCGCCAGCAGCCAAGATCCCCCGGAGGCAGGTACCTACGAGCAGTACTTC
abundance: .
j_gene: TRBJ2-7
d_gene: .
v_gene: TRBV4-1

CDR3aa: CASSQDALSSYNSPLHF
CDR3nt: TGCGCCAGCAGCCAAGATGCCCTGAGCTCCTATAATTCACCCCTCCACTTT
abundance: .
j_gene: TRBJ1-6
d_gene: .
v_gene: TRBV4-3